These T cell receptor beta chains were read from a single sample in a study of response to subunit inactivated influenza vaccine. TCRdb analysed the RT-PCR reads with MiXCR anew, one entry per CDR3 protein. The sample carries about 520,000 distinct CDR3 sequences, approximately 11% recorded once. The sequences come from PBMCs from blood, collected 45 days after vaccination. The receptors stem from a man aged 45-65 years who received an inactivated influenza vaccine. Both conserved end residues are part of each CDR3.

v_call	cdr3_aa
TRBV20-1	CSATAGKETQYF
TRBV2	CASRAYPADTQYF
TRBV29-1	CSVETEYSYEQYF
TRBV5-6	CASSLVKVDRRRADTQYF
TRBV7-2	CASSLKAGLVGPQHF
TRBV7-6	CASSLVWTVNTGELFF
TRBV7-2	CASSSYPIYTSADTQYF
TRBV6-1	CASSEAGTRGNYEQYF
TRBV12-3/TRBV12-4	CASRTLAGAEGYTF
TRBV11-2	CASSLGAIYEQYF
TRBV18	CASSPRGQGRGETQYF
TRBV20-1	CSVGGRWSGELFF
TRBV6-1	CASSEYRGAGANVLTF
TRBV29-1	CSVVRGAKNIQYF
TRBV29-1	CSVVPLQRWEPDYGYTF
TRBV5-1	CASSLVQGSSYNEQFF
TRBV20-1	CSARDRGGPNTEAFF
TRBV24-1	CATSGTGGKETQYF
TRBV9	CASSVSSGGETQYF
TRBV7-9	CASSPRTAHSYEQYF
TRBV20-1	CSASSGQSTYEQYF
TRBV4-2	CASSQEAGRADTF
TRBV10-3	CAISEGEAGQQETQYF
TRBV20-1	CSARDFGRSNQPQHF
TRBV4-2	CASSQVRPSDLYNSPLHF
TRBV18	CASSPPLAVQETQYF
TRBV6-1	CASRQGSMFSGELFF
TRBV5-6	CASSLGLAGALETQYF
TRBV7-2	CASSLARQGSPLHF
TRBV5-1	CASSSYRETGTDTQYF
TRBV20-1	CSASGGRTLTDTQYF
TRBV7-9	CASSPSTGGVYEQYF
TRBV12-3/TRBV12-4	CASREHEQFF
TRBV5-1	CASSLQRPQDTQYF
TRBV10-3	CAIRRASGVQETQYF
TRBV24-1	CATSRQSPAQPQHF
TRBV7-9	CASSGSGRASNEQFF
TRBV15	CATSRDVETQYF
TRBV20-1	CSAKERGGPKTQYF
TRBV20-1	CSATGTRGGNNEQFF
TRBV5-4	CASSLEREGPNEQFF
TRBV24-1	CATSALDSTGEQYF
TRBV20-1	CSARDVGLAGGFYNEQFF
TRBV5-1	CASSSGQGHGDTQYF
TRBV6-5	CASSYSNGPQETQYF
TRBV29-1	CSVEDQDRAGYNEQFF
TRBV20-1	CSVGTGSNQPQHF